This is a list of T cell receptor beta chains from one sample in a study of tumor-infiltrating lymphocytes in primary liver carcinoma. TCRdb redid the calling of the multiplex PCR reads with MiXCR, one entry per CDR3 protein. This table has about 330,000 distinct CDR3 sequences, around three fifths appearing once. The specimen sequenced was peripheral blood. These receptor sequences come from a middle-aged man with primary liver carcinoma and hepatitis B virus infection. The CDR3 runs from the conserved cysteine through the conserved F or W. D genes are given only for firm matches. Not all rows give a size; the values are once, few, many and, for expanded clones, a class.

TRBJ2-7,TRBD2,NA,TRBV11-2,CASSFTSVSPEQYF,TGTGCCAGCAGCTTTACTAGCGTCTCACCTGAGCAGTACTTC
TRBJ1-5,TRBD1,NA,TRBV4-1,CASSRMTGCNQPQHF,TGCGCCAGCAGCCGAATGACAGGGTGCAATCAGCCCCAGCATTTT
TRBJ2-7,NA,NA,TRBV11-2,CASSLDSTEQCF,TGTGCCAGCAGCTTAGATAGCACCGAGCAGTGCTTC
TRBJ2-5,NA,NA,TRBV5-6,CASSLGWGRETQYF,TGTGCCAGCAGCTTGGGTTGGGGCCGGGAGACCCAGTACTTC
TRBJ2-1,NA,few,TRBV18,CASSPPVGSIHEQFF,TGTGCCAGCTCACCCCCAGTGGGGTCCATACATGAGCAGTTCTTC
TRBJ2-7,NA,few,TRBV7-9,CASSLSGPVAEQYF,TGTGCCAGCAGCTTATCGGGGCCGGTGGCCGAGCAGTACTTC
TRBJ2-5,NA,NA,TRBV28,CASSSPPETQYF,TGTGCCAGCAGTTCCCCGCCCGAGACCCAGTACTTC
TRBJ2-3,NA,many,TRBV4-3,CASSQESLGSPGHTDTQYF,TGCGCCAGCAGCCAAGAATCTTTGGGATCCCCGGGCCACACAGATACGCAGTATTTT
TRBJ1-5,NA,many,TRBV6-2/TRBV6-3,CASSYSIRRLRRQPQHF,TGTGCCAGCAGTTACTCGATCAGGAGGCTCAGGAGGCAGCCCCAGCATTTT
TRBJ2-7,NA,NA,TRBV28,CASSPLSRSYEQYF,TGTGCCAGCAGTCCCCTTTCTAGATCCTACGAGCAGTACTTC
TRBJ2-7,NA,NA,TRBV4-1,CASSQDSIQSGSDYEQYF,TGCGCCAGCAGCCAAGACTCCATCCAGTCGGGGAGCGACTACGAGCAGTACTTC
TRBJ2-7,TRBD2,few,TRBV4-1,CASRFRQGDLAGGSEQYF,TGCGCCAGCAGGTTCAGACAGGGGGATCTAGCGGGAGGATCCGAGCAGTACTTC
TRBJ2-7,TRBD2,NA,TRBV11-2,CASVPSSDTSGGEQYF,TGTGCCAGCGTCCCGTCGTCGGACACTAGCGGAGGCGAGCAGTACTTC
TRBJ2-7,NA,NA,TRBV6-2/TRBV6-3,CASRPNLGAAHYEQYF,TGTGCCAGCAGACCCAACCTCGGAGCGGCGCACTACGAGCAGTACTTC
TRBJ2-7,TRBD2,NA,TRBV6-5,CASSYRAPGLADYEQYF,TGTGCCAGCAGTTACCGAGCCCCGGGACTAGCGGACTACGAGCAGTACTTC
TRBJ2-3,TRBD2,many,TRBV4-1,CASSQVIIPGTSGRANTDTQYF,TGCGCCAGCAGCCAAGTTATTATCCCCGGGACTAGCGGGAGGGCCAATACAGATACGCAGTATTTT
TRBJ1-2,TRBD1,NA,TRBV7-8,CASSGAQGGVRGYTF,TGTGCGAGCAGTGGGGCACAGGGGGGTGTGAGAGGCTACACCTTC
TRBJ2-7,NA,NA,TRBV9,CASSVDEGYEQYF,TGTGCCAGCAGCGTAGATGAGGGGTACGAGCAGTACTTC
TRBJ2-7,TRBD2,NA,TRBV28,CASRSLADSYEQYF,TGTGCCAGCAGATCACTAGCGGACTCCTACGAGCAGTACTTC
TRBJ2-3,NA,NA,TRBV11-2,CASGFNRDGGQYF,TGCGCCAGCGGCTTTAATAGAGATGGGGGGCAGTATTTT
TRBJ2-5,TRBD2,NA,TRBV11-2,CANSLGYSGRMDETQYF,TGTGCCAACAGCTTAGGATATAGCGGGAGAATGGATGAGACCCAGTACTTC
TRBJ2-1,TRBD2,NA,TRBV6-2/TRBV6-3,CASKAAGADNELFF,TGTGCCAGCAAGGCAGCGGGAGCGGATAATGAGCTGTTCTTC
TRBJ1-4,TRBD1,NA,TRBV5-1,CASSLRTGGEKLFF,TGCGCCAGCAGCTTGCGGACAGGGGGTGAAAAACTGTTTTTT
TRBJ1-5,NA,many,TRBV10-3,CAIRREGDSNQPQHF,TGTGCCATCAGACGAGAGGGGGACAGCAATCAGCCCCAGCATTTT
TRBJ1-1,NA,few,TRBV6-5,CASSYTWTDKAFF,TGTGCCAGCAGTTACACCTGGACAGACAAAGCTTTCTTT
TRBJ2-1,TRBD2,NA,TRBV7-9,CVSSLAGGFYNEQFF,TGTGTCAGCAGCTTAGCGGGGGGTTTCTACAATGAGCAGTTCTTC
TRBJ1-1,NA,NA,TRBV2,CASSGTEAFF,TGTGCCAGCAGTGGCACTGAAGCTTTCTTT
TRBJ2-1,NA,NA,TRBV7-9,CGSSFLGEQFF,TGTGGCAGCAGCTTTCTTGGCGAGCAGTTCTTC
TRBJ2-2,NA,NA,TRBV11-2,CASTILGEWAFVVANTGELFF,TGTGCCAGCACCATTCTGGGGGAGTGGGCATTTGTGGTAGCGAACACCGGGGAGCTGTTTTTT
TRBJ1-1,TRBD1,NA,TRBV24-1,CATSDPNTGATEAFF,TGTGCCACCAGTGATCCGAATACAGGGGCCACCGAAGCTTTCTTT
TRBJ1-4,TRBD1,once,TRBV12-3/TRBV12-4,CASSAGTEANEKLFF,TGTGCCAGCAGTGCGGGGACAGAGGCTAATGAAAAACTGTTTTTT
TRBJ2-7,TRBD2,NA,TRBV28,CASSRPGLAGAEQYF,TGTGCCAGCAGTCGTCCTGGACTAGCGGGAGCCGAGCAGTACTTC
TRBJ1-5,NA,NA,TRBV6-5,CASSYGDDTQHF,TGTGCCAGCAGTTACGGAGACGATACGCAGCATTTT
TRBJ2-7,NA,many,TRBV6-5,CASSGRGAYEQYF,TGTGCCAGCAGTGGGAGAGGTGCCTACGAGCAGTACTTC
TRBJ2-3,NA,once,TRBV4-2,CATSQESFVTDTQYF,TGTGCCACTAGCCAAGAAAGTTTTGTAACAGATACGCAGTATTTT
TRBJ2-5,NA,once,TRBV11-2,CASSTLAGGHETQYF,TGTGCCAGCAGCACACTAGCAGGAGGACATGAGACCCAGTACTTC
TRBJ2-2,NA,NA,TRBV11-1,CASSWSRGTGELFF,TGTGCCAGTAGCTGGTCTCGGGGTACCGGGGAGCTGTTTTTT
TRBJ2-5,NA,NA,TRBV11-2,CASSLGLVGVGQETQYF,TGTGCCAGCAGCTTAGGGCTAGTGGGAGTGGGCCAAGAGACCCAGTACTTC
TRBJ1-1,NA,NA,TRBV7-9,CASRLDGTEAFF,TGTGCCAGCAGATTAGACGGCACTGAAGCTTTCTTT
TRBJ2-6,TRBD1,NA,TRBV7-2,CTSSSRTGDGSGANVLTF,TGTACCAGCAGCTCCAGGACAGGGGATGGATCTGGGGCCAACGTCCTGACTTTC
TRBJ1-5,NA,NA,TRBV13,CAPGYGADQPQHF,TGTGCCCCCGGTTACGGAGCTGATCAGCCCCAGCATTTT
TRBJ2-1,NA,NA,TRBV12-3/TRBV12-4,CASSFRRGPNEQFF,TGTGCCAGCAGTTTTCGGAGAGGGCCCAACGAGCAGTTCTTC
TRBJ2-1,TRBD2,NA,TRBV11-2,CASSLGRPIDEQFF,TGTGCCAGCAGCCTCGGGAGGCCAATTGATGAGCAGTTCTTC
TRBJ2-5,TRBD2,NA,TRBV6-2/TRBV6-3,CASNQASGGAQYF,TGTGCCAGTAATCAAGCTAGCGGGGGTGCCCAGTACTTC
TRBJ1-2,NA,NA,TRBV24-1,CATSVSDGWSYGYTF,TGTGCCACCAGTGTCTCAGACGGATGGAGCTATGGCTACACCTTC
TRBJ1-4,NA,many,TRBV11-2,CASSLGAATNEKLFF,TGTGCCAGCAGCTTAGGGGCTGCAACTAATGAAAAACTGTTTTTT
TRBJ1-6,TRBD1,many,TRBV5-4,CASSQTGQGNSPLHF,TGTGCCAGCAGCCAGACGGGACAGGGAAATTCACCCCTCCACTTT
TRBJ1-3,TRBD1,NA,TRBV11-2,CASSLEGQLGNTIYF,TGTGCCAGCAGCTTAGAGGGACAGTTGGGAAACACCATATATTTT
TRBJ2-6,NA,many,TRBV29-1,CSAHPGLGANVLTF,TGCAGCGCCCACCCGGGACTCGGGGCCAACGTCCTGACTTTC
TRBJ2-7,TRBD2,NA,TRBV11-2,CASKGLAGVDEQYF,TGTGCCAGTAAAGGACTAGCGGGAGTAGACGAGCAGTACTTC
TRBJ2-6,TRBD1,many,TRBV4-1,CASSLGTGNSGANVLTF,TGCGCCAGCAGCCTGGGGACAGGGAACTCTGGGGCCAACGTCCTGACTTTC
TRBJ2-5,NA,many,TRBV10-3,CAIADRQETQYF,TGTGCCATTGCAGACAGGCAGGAGACCCAGTACTTC
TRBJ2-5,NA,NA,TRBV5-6,CASSRRTQGEETQYF,TGTGCCAGCAGCCGGAGGACACAGGGAGAGGAGACCCAGTACTTC
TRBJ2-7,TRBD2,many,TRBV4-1,CASSQRTSARGAYEQYF,TGCGCCAGCAGCCAACGGACTAGCGCCCGAGGGGCCTACGAGCAGTACTTC
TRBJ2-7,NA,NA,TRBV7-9,CASSLVGQPSSYEQCF,TGTGCCAGCAGCTTAGTCGGTCAGCCAAGCTCCTACGAGCAGTGCTTC
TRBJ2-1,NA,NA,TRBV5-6,CASSFSWRSGSNEQFF,TGTGCCAGCAGCTTTAGCTGGAGGTCCGGCAGCAATGAGCAGTTCTTC
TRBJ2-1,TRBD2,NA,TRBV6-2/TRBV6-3,CASSLGPAGGGDKQFF,TGTGCCAGCAGTTTGGGACCAGCGGGAGGGGGCGATAAGCAGTTCTTC
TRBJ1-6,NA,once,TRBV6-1,CASTFSGRGNSPPHF,TGTGCCAGCACCTTTAGTGGCAGGGGAAATTCACCCCCCCACTTT
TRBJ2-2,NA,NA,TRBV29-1,CSVRISGTGELFF,TGCAGCGTTCGGATTAGCGGCACCGGGGAGCTGTTTTTT
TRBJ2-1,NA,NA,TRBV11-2,CANSPAYNDQFF,TGTGCCAACAGCCCAGCCTACAATGACCAGTTCTTC